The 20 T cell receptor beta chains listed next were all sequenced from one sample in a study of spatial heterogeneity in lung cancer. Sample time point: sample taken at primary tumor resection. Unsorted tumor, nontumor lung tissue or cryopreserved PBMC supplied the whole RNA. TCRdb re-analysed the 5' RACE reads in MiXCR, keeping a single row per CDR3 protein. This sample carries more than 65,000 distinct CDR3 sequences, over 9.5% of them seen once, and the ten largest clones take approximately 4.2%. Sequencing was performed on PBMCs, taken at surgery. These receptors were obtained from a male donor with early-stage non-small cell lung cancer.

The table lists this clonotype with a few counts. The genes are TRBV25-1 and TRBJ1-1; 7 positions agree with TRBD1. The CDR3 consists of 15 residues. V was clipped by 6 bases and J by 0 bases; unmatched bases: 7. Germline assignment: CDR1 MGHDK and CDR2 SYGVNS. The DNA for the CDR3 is TGTGCCAGCAGCCAACACGGGACAGTGAACACTGAAGCTTTCTTT. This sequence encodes CASSQHGTVNTEAFF.

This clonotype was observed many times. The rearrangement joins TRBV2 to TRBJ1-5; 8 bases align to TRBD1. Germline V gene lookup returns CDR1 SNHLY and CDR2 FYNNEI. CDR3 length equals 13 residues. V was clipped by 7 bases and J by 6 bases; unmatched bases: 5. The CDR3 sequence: CASTQQGGQPQHF. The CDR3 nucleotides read TGTGCCAGCACCCAACAGGGGGGTCAGCCCCAGCATTTT. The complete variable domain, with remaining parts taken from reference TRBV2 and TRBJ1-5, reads EPEVTQTPSHQVTQMGQEVILRCVPISNHLYFYWYRQILGQKVEFLVSFYNNEISEKSEIFDDQFSVERPDGSNFTLKIRSTKLEDSAMYFCASTQQGGQPQHFGDGTRLSIL.

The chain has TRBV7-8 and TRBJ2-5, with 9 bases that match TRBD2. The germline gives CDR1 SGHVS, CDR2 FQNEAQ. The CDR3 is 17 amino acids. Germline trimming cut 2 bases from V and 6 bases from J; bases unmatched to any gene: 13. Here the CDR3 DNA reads TGTGCCAGCAGCTTATCCGCGGGGGCTAGCGGGGCTAAGACCCAGTACTTC. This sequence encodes CASSLSAGASGAKTQYF. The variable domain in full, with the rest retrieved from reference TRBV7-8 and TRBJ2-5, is GAGVSQSPRYKVAKRGQDVALRCDPISGHVSLFWYQQALGQGPEFLTYFQNEAQLDKSGLPSDRFFAERPEGSVSTLKIQRTQQEDSAVYLCASSLSAGASGAKTQYFGPGTRLLVL.

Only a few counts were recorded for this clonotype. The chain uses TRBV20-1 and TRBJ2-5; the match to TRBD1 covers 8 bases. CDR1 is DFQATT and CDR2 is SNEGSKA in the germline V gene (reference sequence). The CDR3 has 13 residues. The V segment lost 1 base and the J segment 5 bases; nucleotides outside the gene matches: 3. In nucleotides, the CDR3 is TGCAGTGCTAGAGGCAGGGGGCAGGAGACCCAGTACTTC. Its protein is CSARGRGQETQYF.

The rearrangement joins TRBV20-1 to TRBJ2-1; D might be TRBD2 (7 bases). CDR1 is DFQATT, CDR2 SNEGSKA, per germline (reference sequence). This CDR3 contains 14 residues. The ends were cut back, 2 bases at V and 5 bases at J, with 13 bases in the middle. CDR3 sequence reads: CSARWGGHNNEQFF. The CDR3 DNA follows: TGCAGTGCTAGATGGGGGGGCCACAACAATGAGCAGTTCTTC.

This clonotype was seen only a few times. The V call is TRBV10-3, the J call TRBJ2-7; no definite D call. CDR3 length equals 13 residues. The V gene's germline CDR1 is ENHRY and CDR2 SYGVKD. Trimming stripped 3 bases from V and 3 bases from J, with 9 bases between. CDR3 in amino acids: CAISERAYYEQYF. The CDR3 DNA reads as TGTGCCATCAGTGAAAGGGCTTACTACGAGCAGTACTTC.

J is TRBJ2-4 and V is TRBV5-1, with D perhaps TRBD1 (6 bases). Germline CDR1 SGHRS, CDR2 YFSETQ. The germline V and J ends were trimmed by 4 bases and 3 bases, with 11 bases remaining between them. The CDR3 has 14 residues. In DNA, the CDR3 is TGCGCCAGCAGCCGGGACACGGACAAAAACATTCAGTACTTC. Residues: CASSRDTDKNIQYF.

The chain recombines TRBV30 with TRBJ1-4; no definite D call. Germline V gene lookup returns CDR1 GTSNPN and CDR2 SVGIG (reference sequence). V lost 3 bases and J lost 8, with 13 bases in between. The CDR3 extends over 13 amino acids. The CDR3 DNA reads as TGTGCCTGGAGCGTGGTCCTCCGGGAAAAACTGTTTTTT. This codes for CAWSVVLREKLFF.

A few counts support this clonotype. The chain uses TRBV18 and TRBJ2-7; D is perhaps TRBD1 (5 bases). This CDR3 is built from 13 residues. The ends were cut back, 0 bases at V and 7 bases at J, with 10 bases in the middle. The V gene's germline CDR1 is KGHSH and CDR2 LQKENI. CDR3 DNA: TGTGCCAGCTCACCACCGGGGCTGGAGGAGCAGTACTTC. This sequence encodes CASSPPGLEEQYF.

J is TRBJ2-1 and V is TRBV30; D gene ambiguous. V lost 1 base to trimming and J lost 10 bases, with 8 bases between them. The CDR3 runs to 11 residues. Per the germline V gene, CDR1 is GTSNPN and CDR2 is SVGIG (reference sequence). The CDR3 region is CAWSEEYEQFF. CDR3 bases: TGTGCCTGGAGTGAGGAATACGAGCAGTTCTTC.

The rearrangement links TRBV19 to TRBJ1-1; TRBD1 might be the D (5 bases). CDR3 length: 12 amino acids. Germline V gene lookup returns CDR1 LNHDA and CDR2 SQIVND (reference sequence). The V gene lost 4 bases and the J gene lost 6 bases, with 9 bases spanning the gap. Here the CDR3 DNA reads TGTGCCAGTAGTAACAGGTTTGCTGAAGCTTTCTTT. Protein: CASSNRFAEAFF.

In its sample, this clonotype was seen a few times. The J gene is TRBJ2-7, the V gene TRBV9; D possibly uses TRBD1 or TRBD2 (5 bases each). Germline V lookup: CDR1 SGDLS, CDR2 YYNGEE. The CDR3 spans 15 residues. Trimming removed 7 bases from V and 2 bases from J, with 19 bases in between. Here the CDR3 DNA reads TGTGCCAGCTCCCAGGGAGACGGGGAGACCTACGAGCAGTACTTC. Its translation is CASSQGDGETYEQYF.

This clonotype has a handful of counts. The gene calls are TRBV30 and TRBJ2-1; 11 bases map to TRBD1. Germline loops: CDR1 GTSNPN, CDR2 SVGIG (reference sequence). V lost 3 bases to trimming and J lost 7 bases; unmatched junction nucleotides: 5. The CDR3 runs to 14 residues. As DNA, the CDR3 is TGTGCCTGGAGCTTCGGGACAGGGGGAAATGAGCAGTTCTTC. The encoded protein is CAWSFGTGGNEQFF.

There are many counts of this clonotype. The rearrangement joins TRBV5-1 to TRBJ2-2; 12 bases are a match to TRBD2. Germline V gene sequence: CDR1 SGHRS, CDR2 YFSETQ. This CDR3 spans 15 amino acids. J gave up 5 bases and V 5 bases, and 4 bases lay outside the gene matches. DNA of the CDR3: TGCGCCAGCAGTCCCACTAGCGGGAGGACCGGGGAGCTGTTTTTT. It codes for CASSPTSGRTGELFF.

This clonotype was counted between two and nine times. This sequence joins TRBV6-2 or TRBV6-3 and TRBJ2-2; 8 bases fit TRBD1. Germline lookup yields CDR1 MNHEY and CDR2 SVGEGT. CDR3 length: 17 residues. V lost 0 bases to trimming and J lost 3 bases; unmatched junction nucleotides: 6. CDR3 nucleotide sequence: TGTGCCAGCAGTTACTCGTCAGGGGGCGGATACACCGGGGAGCTGTTTTTT. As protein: CASSYSSGGGYTGELFF.

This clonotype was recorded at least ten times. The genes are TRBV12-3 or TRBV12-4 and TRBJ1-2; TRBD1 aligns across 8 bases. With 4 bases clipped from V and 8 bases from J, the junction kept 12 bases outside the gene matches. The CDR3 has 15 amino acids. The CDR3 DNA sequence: TGTGCCAGCAGTTCCTTGGGTGGCAGGGGGCACGGCTACACCTTC. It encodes CASSSLGGRGHGYTF.

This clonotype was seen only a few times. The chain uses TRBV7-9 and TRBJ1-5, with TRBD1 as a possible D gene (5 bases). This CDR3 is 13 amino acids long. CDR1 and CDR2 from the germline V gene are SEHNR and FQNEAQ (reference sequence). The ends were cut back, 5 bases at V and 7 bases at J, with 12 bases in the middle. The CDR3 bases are TGTGCCAGCAGCCCGGGGGGGGACCAGCCCCAGCATTTT. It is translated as CASSPGGDQPQHF.

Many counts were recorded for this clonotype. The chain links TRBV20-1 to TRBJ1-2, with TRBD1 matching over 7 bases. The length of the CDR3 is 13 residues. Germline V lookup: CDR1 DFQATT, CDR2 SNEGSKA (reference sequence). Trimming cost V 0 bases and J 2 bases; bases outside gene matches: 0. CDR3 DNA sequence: TGCAGTGCTAGAGAGGGACAGAACTATGGCTACACCTTC. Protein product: CSAREGQNYGYTF.

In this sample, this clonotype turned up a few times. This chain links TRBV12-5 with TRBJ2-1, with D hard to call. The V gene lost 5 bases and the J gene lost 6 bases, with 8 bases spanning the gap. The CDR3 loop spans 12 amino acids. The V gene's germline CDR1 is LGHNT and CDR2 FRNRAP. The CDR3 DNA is TGTGCTAGTGGTCTCCCTCTCAATGAGCAGTTCTTC. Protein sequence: CASGLPLNEQFF.

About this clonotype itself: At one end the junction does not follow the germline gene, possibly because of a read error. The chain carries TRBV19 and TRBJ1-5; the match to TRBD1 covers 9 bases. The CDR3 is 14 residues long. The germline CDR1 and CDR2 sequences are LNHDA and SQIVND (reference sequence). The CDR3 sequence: CASSVTGGNQPQRF. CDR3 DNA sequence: TGTGCCAGTAGTGTTACAGGGGGCAATCAGCCCCAGCGTTTT.